This TCR beta chain came from a study of control samples from healthy donors and cancer patients. This CDR3 spans 14 amino acids. From germline, CDR1 is LGHDT and CDR2 YNNKEL (reference sequence). Trimming left V 1 base short and J 5 bases short, with 11 bases between. Clones were sequenced by immunoSEQ multiplex PCR, and TCRdb holds only the in-frame ones, with some missing. The profile shows around 130,000 clones, more than 75% of them singletons. This sequence was found in a man aged 25-40 years in good health. The specimen sequenced was blood. This chain connects TRBV3-1 (or the pseudogene TRBV3-2) to TRBJ1-1; D is unresolved. The CDR3: CASSQVEGITEAFF. In nucleotides, the CDR3 is TGTGCCAGCAGCCAAGTGGAAGGAATAACTGAAGCTTTCTTT.